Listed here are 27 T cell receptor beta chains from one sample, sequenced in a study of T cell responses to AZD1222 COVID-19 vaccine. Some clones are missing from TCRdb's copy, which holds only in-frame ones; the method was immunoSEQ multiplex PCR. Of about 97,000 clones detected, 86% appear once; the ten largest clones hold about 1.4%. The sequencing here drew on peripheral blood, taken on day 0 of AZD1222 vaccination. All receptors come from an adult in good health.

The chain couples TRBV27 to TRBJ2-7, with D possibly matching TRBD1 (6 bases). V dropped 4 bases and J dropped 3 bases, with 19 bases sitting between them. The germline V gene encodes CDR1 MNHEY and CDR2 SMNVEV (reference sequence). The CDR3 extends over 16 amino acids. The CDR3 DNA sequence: TGTGCCAGCAGTTCCCAAAGGACAGAAGGGGGCTACGAGCAGTACTTC. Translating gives CASSSQRTEGGYEQYF.

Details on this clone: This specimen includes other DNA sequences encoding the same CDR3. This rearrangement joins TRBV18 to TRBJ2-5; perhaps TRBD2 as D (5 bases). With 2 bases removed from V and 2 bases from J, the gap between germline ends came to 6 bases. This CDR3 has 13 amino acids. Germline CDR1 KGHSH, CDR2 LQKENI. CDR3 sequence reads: CASSPGLQETQYF. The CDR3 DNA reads TGTGCCAGCTCACCAGGACTGCAAGAGACCCAGTACTTC.

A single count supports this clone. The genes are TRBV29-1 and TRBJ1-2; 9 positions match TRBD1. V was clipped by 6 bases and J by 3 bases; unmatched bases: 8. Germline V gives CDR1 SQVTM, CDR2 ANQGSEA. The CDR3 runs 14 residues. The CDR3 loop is CSVVDRGRDYGYTF. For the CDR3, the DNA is TGCAGCGTCGTAGACAGGGGGAGGGACTATGGCTACACCTTC.

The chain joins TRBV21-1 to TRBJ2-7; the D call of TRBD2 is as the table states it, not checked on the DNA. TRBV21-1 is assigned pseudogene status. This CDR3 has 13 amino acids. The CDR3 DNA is TGTGCCAGCAGTCCCGGGGGGACCTACGAGCAGTACTTC. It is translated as CASSPGGTYEQYF.

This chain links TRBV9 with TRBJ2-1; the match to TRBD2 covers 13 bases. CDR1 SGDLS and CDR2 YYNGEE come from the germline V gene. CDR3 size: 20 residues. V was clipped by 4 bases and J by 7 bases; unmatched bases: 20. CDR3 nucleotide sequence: TGTGCCAGCAGCCAAGGACTAGCGGGAGTATCAGGATCTTCCAGGAATGAGCAGTTCTTC. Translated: CASSQGLAGVSGSSRNEQFF. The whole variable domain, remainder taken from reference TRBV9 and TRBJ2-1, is DSGVTQTPKHLITATGQRVTLRCSPRSGDLSVYWYQQSLDQGLQFLIQYYNGEERAKGNILERFSAQQFPDLHSELNLSSLELGDSALYFCASSQGLAGVSGSSRNEQFFGPGTRLTVL.

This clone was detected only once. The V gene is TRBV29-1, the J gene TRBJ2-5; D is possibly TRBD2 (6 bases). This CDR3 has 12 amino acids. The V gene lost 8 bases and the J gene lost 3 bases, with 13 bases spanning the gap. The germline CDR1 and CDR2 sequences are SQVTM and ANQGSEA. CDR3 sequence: CSSLEGEETQYF. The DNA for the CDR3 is TGCAGCTCCCTGGAGGGCGAAGAGACCCAGTACTTC.

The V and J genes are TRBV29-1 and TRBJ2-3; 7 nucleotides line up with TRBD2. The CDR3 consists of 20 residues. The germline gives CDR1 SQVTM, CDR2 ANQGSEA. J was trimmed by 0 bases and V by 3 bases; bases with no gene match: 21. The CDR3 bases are TGCAGCGTTGACCCCCTTCCGGGGTCCAGAGCGGGGCGTAGCACAGATACGCAGTATTTT. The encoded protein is CSVDPLPGSRAGRSTDTQYF.

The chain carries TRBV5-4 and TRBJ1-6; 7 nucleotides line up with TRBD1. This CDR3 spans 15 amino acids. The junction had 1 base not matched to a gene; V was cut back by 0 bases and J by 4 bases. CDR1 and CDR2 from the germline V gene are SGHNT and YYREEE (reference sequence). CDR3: CASSLDRGYNSPLHF. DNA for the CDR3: TGTGCCAGCAGCTTGGACAGGGGATATAATTCACCCCTCCACTTT.

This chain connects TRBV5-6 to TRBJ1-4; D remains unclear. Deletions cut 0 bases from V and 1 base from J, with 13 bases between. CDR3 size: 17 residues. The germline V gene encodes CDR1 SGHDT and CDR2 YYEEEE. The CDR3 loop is CASSLGVSLGTNEKLFF. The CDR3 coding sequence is TGTGCCAGCAGCTTGGGGGTCAGCCTAGGAACTAATGAAAAACTGTTTTTT. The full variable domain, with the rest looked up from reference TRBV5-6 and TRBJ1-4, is DAGVTQSPTHLIKTRGQQVTLRCSPKSGHDTVSWYQQALGQGPQFIFQYYEEEERQRGNFPDRFSGHQFPNYSSELNVNALLLGDSALYLCASSLGVSLGTNEKLFFGSGTQLSVL.

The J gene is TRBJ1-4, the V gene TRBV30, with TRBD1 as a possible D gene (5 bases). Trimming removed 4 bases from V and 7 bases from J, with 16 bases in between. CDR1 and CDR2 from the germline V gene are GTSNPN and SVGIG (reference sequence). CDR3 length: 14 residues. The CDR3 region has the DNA TGTGCCTGGACCCGGGGGAGGAGTGGTGAAAAACTGTTTTTT. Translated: CAWTRGRSGEKLFF.

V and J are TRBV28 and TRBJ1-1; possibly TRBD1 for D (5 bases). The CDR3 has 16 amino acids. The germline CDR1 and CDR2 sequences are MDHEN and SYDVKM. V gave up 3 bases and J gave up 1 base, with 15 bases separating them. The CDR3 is CASSFLPMGPNTEAFF. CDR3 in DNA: TGTGCCAGCAGTTTCCTCCCGATGGGGCCGAACACTGAAGCTTTCTTT.

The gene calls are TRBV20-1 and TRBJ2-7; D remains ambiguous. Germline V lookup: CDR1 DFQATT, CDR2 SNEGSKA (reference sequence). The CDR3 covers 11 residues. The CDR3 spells CRIRNSYEQYF. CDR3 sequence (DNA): TGCCGAATACGTAATTCGTACGAGCAGTACTTC.

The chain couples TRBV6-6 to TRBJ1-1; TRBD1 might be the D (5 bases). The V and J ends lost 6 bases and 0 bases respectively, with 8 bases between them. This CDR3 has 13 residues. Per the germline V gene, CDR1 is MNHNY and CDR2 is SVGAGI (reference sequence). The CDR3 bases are TGTGCCAGCAGGACAGTCATGAACACTGAAGCTTTCTTT. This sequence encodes CASRTVMNTEAFF.

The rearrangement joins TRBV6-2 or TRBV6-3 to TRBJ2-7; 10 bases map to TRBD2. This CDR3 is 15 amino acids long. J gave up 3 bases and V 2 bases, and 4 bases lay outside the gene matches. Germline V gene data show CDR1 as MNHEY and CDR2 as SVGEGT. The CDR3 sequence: CASSYGLAAIYEQYF. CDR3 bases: TGTGCCAGCAGTTACGGACTAGCGGCTATCTACGAGCAGTACTTC.

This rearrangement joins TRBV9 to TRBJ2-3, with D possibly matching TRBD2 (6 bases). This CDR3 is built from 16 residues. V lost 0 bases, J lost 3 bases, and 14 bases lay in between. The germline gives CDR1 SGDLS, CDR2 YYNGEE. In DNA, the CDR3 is TGTGCCAGCAGCGTAGATATTGGGACTGGAACAGATACGCAGTATTTT. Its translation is CASSVDIGTGTDTQYF.

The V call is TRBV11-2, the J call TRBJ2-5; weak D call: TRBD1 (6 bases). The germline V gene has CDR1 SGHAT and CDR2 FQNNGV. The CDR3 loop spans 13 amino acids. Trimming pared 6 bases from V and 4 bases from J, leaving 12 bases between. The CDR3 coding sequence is TGTGCCAGCAGGAGTCAGGGGAGAGAGACCCAGTACTTC. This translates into CASRSQGRETQYF.

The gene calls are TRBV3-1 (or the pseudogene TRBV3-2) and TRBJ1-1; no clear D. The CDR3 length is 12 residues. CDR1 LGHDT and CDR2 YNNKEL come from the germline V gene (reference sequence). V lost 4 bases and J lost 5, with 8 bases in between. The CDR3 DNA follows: TGTGCCAGCAGCCGGCTGGGGACTGAAGCTTTCTTT. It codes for CASSRLGTEAFF.

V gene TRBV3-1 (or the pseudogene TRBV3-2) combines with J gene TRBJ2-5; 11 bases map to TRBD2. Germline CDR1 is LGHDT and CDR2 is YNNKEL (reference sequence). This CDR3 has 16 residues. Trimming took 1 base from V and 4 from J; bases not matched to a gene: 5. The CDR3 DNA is TGTGCCAGCAGCCAAGTCCTAGCGGGAGGTATAGAGACCCAGTACTTC. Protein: CASSQVLAGGIETQYF.

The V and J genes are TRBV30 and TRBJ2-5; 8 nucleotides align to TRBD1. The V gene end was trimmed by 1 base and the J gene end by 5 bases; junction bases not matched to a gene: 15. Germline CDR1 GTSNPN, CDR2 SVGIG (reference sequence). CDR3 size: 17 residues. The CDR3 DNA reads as TGTGCCTGGAGTGGGGGTTTGGCAGGGGGCTATGTGGAGACCCAGTACTTC. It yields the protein CAWSGGLAGGYVETQYF.

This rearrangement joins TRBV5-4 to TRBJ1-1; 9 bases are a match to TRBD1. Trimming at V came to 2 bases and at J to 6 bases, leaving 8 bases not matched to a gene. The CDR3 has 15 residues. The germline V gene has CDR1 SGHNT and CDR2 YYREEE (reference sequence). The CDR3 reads CASSFRDRVRAEAFF. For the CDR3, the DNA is TGTGCCAGCAGCTTTCGGGACAGGGTCCGAGCTGAAGCTTTCTTT.

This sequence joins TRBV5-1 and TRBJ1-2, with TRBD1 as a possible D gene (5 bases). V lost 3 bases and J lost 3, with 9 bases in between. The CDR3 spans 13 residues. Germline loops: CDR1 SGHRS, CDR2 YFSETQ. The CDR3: CASSSRVDYGYTF. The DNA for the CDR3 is TGCGCCAGCAGCTCCAGGGTTGACTATGGCTACACCTTC.

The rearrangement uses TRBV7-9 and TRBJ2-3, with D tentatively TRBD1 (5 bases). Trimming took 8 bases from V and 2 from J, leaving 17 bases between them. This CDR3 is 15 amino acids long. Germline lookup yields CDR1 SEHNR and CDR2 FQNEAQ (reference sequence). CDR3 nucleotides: TGTGCCAGCGCATTTCTGGGGCGTACCACAGATACGCAGTATTTT. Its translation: CASAFLGRTTDTQYF.

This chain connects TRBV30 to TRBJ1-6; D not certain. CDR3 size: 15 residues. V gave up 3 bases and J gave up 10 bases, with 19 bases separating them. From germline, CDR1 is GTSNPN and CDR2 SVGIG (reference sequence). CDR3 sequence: CAWRGNNIRGSPLHF. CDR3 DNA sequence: TGTGCCTGGAGGGGGAATAATATTCGGGGATCACCCCTCCACTTT.

The CDR3 nucleotides read TGTGCCAGCAGCTTAGGGGGTTCTCAGCCCCAGCATTTT. Amino acids: CASSLGGSQPQHF. The rearrangement joins TRBV7-2 to TRBJ1-5; D remains ambiguous. The CDR3 is 13 residues long. Trimming removed 1 base from V and 6 bases from J, with 7 bases in between. CDR1 is SGHTA, CDR2 FQGNSA, per germline.

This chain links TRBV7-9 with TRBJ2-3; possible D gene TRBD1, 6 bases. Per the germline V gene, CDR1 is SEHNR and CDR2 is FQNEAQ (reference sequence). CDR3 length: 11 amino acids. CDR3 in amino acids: CAEKGEDTQYF. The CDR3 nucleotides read TGTGCTGAGAAGGGGGAAGATACGCAGTATTTT.

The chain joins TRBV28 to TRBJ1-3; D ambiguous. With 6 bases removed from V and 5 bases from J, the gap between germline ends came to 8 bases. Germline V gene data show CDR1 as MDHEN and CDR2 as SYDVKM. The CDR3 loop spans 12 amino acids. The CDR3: CASSPARNTIYF. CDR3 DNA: TGTGCCAGCAGCCCCGCCCGAAACACCATATATTTT.

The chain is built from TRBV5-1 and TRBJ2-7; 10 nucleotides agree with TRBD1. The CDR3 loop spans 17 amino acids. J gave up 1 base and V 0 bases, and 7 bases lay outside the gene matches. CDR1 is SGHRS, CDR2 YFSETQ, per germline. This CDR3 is CASSLGQGAQGSYEQYF. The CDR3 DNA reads TGCGCCAGCAGCTTGGGACAGGGGGCGCAGGGGTCCTACGAGCAGTACTTC.